What follows is one T cell receptor beta chain and its context. The source of the sample is a study of blood T cell repertoires in COVID-19. About the study: Italy, Spain and the United States were the sources of the convalescent and acute COVID-19 samples. T cells, B-cell-depleted T cells, or PBMCs provided the cDNA or gDNA that served as material.

Authors' methods: Reference gene primer amplification yielded estimated nucleated cell counts. Data came from immunoSEQ multiplex PCR; TCRdb stores just in-frame clones and leaves some out. The V and J calls and clone size are taken from that table; D and trimming were inferred from the DNA. This table holds 60,000 to 70,000 clones, 85% to 90% found once. Germline V gene sequence: CDR1 SEHNR, CDR2 FQNEAQ (reference sequence). With 5 bases removed from V and 7 bases from J, the gap between germline ends came to 14 bases. This CDR3 has 13 amino acids. The sequence derives from a man aged 50 to 59 with active COVID-19. This chain joins TRBV7-9 and TRBJ1-2, with D hard to call. The sequenced sample consisted of peripheral blood. The CDR3 nucleotides read TGTGCCAGCAGCCGTGACATTTTTGGTGGCTACACCTTC. It encodes CASSRDIFGGYTF. Based on the CDR3 plus reference TRBV7-9 and TRBJ1-2, the full variable domain is DTGVSQNPRHKITKRGQNVTFRCDPISEHNRLYWYRQTLGQGPEFLTYFQNEAQLEKSRLLSDRFSAERPKGSFSTLEIQRTEQGDSAMYLCASSRDIFGGYTFGSGTRLTVV.